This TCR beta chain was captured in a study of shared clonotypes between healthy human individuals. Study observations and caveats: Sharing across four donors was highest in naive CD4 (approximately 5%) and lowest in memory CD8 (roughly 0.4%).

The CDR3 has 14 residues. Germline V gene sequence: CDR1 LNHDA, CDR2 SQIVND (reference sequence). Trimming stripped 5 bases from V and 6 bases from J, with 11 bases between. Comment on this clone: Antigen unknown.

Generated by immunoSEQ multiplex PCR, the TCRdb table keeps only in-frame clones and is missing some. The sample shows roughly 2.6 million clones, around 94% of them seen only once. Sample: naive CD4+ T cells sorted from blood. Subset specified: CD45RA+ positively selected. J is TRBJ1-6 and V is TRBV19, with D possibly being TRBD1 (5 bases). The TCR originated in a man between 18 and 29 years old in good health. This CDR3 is CASSEQGSNSPLHF. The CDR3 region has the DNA TGTGCCAGTAGTGAGCAGGGTTCTAATTCACCCCTCCACTTT.